A selection of T cell receptor beta chains follows, all from one sample in a study of blood T cell repertoires in COVID-19. Repertoires were generated with immunoSEQ multiplex PCR, while TCRdb's copy carries only in-frame clones and drops some. The data show 280,000 or so clones, 85% to 90% seen once. The sequencing input was peripheral blood. These receptors originate from a human donor in a cohort sampled during active COVID-19. Each CDR3 is given with its conserved first and last residue. The order of the fields is J gene, D gene, V gene, clone size, CDR3 DNA, CDR3 protein. A D gene is named only where the DNA matches it firmly. Not every row has a clone size; where given, it reads once, few, many or a size class.

j_gene: TRBJ1-1; d_gene: TRBD1; v_gene: TRBV6-5; abundance: -; CDR3nt: TGTGCCAGCAGGACAGGGTACACTGAAGCTTTCTTT; CDR3aa: CASRTGYTEAFF
j_gene: TRBJ2-1; d_gene: -; v_gene: TRBV21-1; abundance: -; CDR3nt: TGTGCCAGCAGCAAAAAGAGCAATGAGCAGTTCTTC; CDR3aa: CASSKKSNEQFF
j_gene: TRBJ2-1; d_gene: TRBD2; v_gene: TRBV14; abundance: -; CDR3nt: TGTGCCAGCAGCCAAAGGTTCGCTAGCGGGAGGGCCAGGGATGAGCAGTTCTTC; CDR3aa: CASSQRFASGRARDEQFF
j_gene: TRBJ1-4; d_gene: -; v_gene: TRBV19; abundance: -; CDR3nt: TGTGCCAGTGGTTATAGAAGGGAGAATGAAAAACTGTTTTTT; CDR3aa: CASGYRRENEKLFF
j_gene: TRBJ2-7; d_gene: TRBD2; v_gene: TRBV11-2; abundance: once; CDR3nt: TGTGCCAGCAACCCAGGCGGGAGTCGACACGAGCAGTACTTC; CDR3aa: CASNPGGSRHEQYF
j_gene: TRBJ2-1; d_gene: TRBD1; v_gene: TRBV2; abundance: -; CDR3nt: TGTGCCAGCAGAATGGACAGGGGAGGGGAGCAGTTCTTC; CDR3aa: CASRMDRGGEQFF
j_gene: TRBJ2-7; d_gene: TRBD2; v_gene: TRBV6-2/TRBV6-3; abundance: -; CDR3nt: TGTGCCAGCAGCAAGCTAGCGGGGACCCTCTTTTTC; CDR3aa: CASSKLAGTLFF
j_gene: TRBJ1-2; d_gene: -; v_gene: TRBV4-3; abundance: few; CDR3nt: TGCGCCAGCAGCCAAGAGAACTCTCAGGGGAATGGCTACACCTTC; CDR3aa: CASSQENSQGNGYTF
j_gene: TRBJ2-3; d_gene: TRBD1; v_gene: TRBV5-1; abundance: -; CDR3nt: TGCGCCAGCAGCGGGACAGGGGGCACAGATACGCAGTATTTT; CDR3aa: CASSGTGGTDTQYF
j_gene: TRBJ2-2; d_gene: TRBD1; v_gene: TRBV19; abundance: -; CDR3nt: TGTGCCAGTAGACTAGGCAGGGGGCGAGGAACCGGGGAGCTGTTTTTT; CDR3aa: CASRLGRGRGTGELFF
j_gene: TRBJ1-4; d_gene: -; v_gene: TRBV28; abundance: -; CDR3nt: TGTGCCAGCAGACCGGTCGGGATGGGAGAAAAACTGTTTTTT; CDR3aa: CASRPVGMGEKLFF
j_gene: TRBJ1-5; d_gene: TRBD1; v_gene: TRBV19; abundance: -; CDR3nt: TGTGCCAGTACTCCGGGACAGGGGGCCGTTAGCCAGCCCCAGCATTTT; CDR3aa: CASTPGQGAVSQPQHF
j_gene: TRBJ2-1; d_gene: -; v_gene: TRBV7-2; abundance: -; CDR3nt: TGTGCCAGCAGCCCGGAGTTACTAGTCGGCAATGAGCAGTTCTTC; CDR3aa: CASSPELLVGNEQFF
j_gene: TRBJ2-3; d_gene: -; v_gene: TRBV11-2; abundance: -; CDR3nt: TGTGCCAGCAGCCAGGGGCCGGCGCAGTATTTT; CDR3aa: CASSQGPAQYF
j_gene: TRBJ2-1; d_gene: TRBD1; v_gene: TRBV5-1; abundance: few; CDR3nt: TGCGCCAGCAGCAGGGATCCGGGACAGGGGAGTTTGTTCTTC; CDR3aa: CASSRDPGQGSLFF
j_gene: TRBJ2-1; d_gene: TRBD2; v_gene: TRBV19; abundance: -; CDR3nt: TGTGCCAGTAACAGCGGGACTAGCTTCAGAGAGCAGTTCTTC; CDR3aa: CASNSGTSFREQFF
j_gene: TRBJ1-4; d_gene: -; v_gene: TRBV18; abundance: -; CDR3nt: TGTGCCACCTCCAACGGGGTGGGGGAAAAACTGTTTTTT; CDR3aa: CATSNGVGEKLFF
j_gene: TRBJ2-2; d_gene: -; v_gene: TRBV27; abundance: -; CDR3nt: TGTGCCAGCAGATATACTAACACCGGGGAGCTGTTTTTT; CDR3aa: CASRYTNTGELFF
j_gene: TRBJ2-2; d_gene: -; v_gene: TRBV24-1; abundance: -; CDR3nt: TGTGCCACCAGTGATTTCAACGGGGGTGGGCTGTTTTTT; CDR3aa: CATSDFNGGGLFF
j_gene: TRBJ2-5; d_gene: -; v_gene: TRBV18; abundance: -; CDR3nt: TGTGCCAGCTCACCTGGTCTAGCCGAGACCCAGTACTTC; CDR3aa: CASSPGLAETQYF
j_gene: TRBJ2-2; d_gene: TRBD1; v_gene: TRBV10-2; abundance: few; CDR3nt: TGCGCCAGCAGTGATATGGGGACAGGGCAAAGGACCGGGGAGCTGTTTTTT; CDR3aa: CASSDMGTGQRTGELFF
j_gene: TRBJ2-1; d_gene: -; v_gene: TRBV5-1; abundance: once; CDR3nt: TGCGCCAGCAGCTCGGACCCAGCGGGCAATGAGCAGTTCTTC; CDR3aa: CASSSDPAGNEQFF
j_gene: TRBJ2-2; d_gene: TRBD1; v_gene: TRBV7-6; abundance: -; CDR3nt: TGTGCCAGCACCTCCGGGCAGGGGGCCGCCGGGGAGCTGTTTTTT; CDR3aa: CASTSGQGAAGELFF
j_gene: TRBJ1-1; d_gene: -; v_gene: TRBV29-1; abundance: -; CDR3nt: TGCAGCGTTGCGACCCGACAGAGTATGAACACTGAAGCTTTCTTT; CDR3aa: CSVATRQSMNTEAFF
j_gene: TRBJ2-2; d_gene: -; v_gene: TRBV3-1/TRBV3-2; abundance: -; CDR3nt: TGTGCCAGCAGCAAAGGGCAAACCGGGGAGCTGTTTTTT; CDR3aa: CASSKGQTGELFF
j_gene: TRBJ2-3; d_gene: -; v_gene: TRBV3-1/TRBV3-2; abundance: -; CDR3nt: TGTGCCAGCAGCCCTCGGGTTAGCACAGATACGCAGTATTTT; CDR3aa: CASSPRVSTDTQYF
j_gene: TRBJ2-3; d_gene: -; v_gene: TRBV19; abundance: -; CDR3nt: TGTGCCAGTAGGCTCGAAAGGGGGACGCAGTATTTT; CDR3aa: CASRLERGTQYF
j_gene: TRBJ2-3; d_gene: TRBD2; v_gene: TRBV30; abundance: once; CDR3nt: TGTGCCTGGAGTGTAAGCGGGGTTAGGGGAGATACGCAGTATTTT; CDR3aa: CAWSVSGVRGDTQYF
j_gene: TRBJ2-7; d_gene: -; v_gene: TRBV7-2; abundance: -; CDR3nt: TGTGCCAGCAGCTTTCAGGGGTCAAGTTCCTACGAGCAGTACTTC; CDR3aa: CASSFQGSSSYEQYF
j_gene: TRBJ2-3; d_gene: TRBD2; v_gene: TRBV28; abundance: -; CDR3nt: TGTGCCAGCCTGAAAAGCGGGATAGATACGCAGTATTTT; CDR3aa: CASLKSGIDTQYF
j_gene: TRBJ2-3; d_gene: TRBD2; v_gene: TRBV6-5; abundance: -; CDR3nt: TGTGCCAGCAGAGATAGCGGGAGGGGCACAGATACGCAGTATTTT; CDR3aa: CASRDSGRGTDTQYF
j_gene: TRBJ2-1; d_gene: TRBD2; v_gene: TRBV6-4; abundance: -; CDR3nt: TGTGCCACCTCCCTGGGACTAGCGAGCAATGAGCAGTTCTTC; CDR3aa: CATSLGLASNEQFF
j_gene: TRBJ2-1; d_gene: TRBD2; v_gene: TRBV7-3; abundance: -; CDR3nt: TGTGCCAGCAGCTTGCTACCGCGGGAGACCTACAATGAGCAGTTCTTC; CDR3aa: CASSLLPRETYNEQFF
j_gene: TRBJ2-7; d_gene: -; v_gene: TRBV10-3; abundance: -; CDR3nt: TGTGCCATCAGCGCTTTGGGGGGTACCGACGAGCAGTACTTC; CDR3aa: CAISALGGTDEQYF
j_gene: TRBJ1-5; d_gene: TRBD1; v_gene: TRBV4-2; abundance: -; CDR3nt: TGTGCCAGCAGCCAAGATCCCACAGGGGCCCAGCCCCAGCATTTT; CDR3aa: CASSQDPTGAQPQHF
j_gene: TRBJ1-1; d_gene: -; v_gene: TRBV2; abundance: -; CDR3nt: TGTGCCAGCACAAGTTCCAGGCTCGTCACTGAAGCTTTCTTT; CDR3aa: CASTSSRLVTEAFF
j_gene: TRBJ1-2; d_gene: TRBD1; v_gene: TRBV10-1; abundance: -; CDR3nt: TGCGCCAGCAGACGGACTCAGGACAGGGTTCGTGGTGGCTACACCTTC; CDR3aa: CASRRTQDRVRGGYTF
j_gene: TRBJ2-1; d_gene: -; v_gene: TRBV21-1; abundance: -; CDR3nt: TGTGCCAGCAGCCACCCGTGGAGCGGGAGGGGAATATACAATGAGCAGTTCTTC; CDR3aa: CASSHPWSGRGIYNEQFF
j_gene: TRBJ2-3; d_gene: -; v_gene: TRBV19; abundance: -; CDR3nt: TGTGCCAGCGCTGTCTCGGGGGTCACAGATACGCAGTATTTT; CDR3aa: CASAVSGVTDTQYF
j_gene: TRBJ1-6; d_gene: -; v_gene: TRBV4-3; abundance: -; CDR3nt: TGCGCCAGCAGCCAAGATACGGGTCAGGGGATGGGAGTTTCACCCCTCCACTTT; CDR3aa: CASSQDTGQGMGVSPLHF
j_gene: TRBJ2-3; d_gene: TRBD2; v_gene: TRBV6-5; abundance: -; CDR3nt: TGTGCCAGCAGCTTTGGACTAGCTCCAGATACGCAGTATTTT; CDR3aa: CASSFGLAPDTQYF
j_gene: TRBJ2-1; d_gene: -; v_gene: TRBV7-2; abundance: -; CDR3nt: TGTGCCAGCAGCTTAGCGTTGTCTACCAATGAGCAGTTCTTC; CDR3aa: CASSLALSTNEQFF
j_gene: TRBJ2-7; d_gene: -; v_gene: TRBV9; abundance: once; CDR3nt: TGTGCCAGCAGCGTGGGACTGGCCAACGAGCAGTACTTC; CDR3aa: CASSVGLANEQYF
j_gene: TRBJ1-5; d_gene: -; v_gene: TRBV28; abundance: -; CDR3nt: TGTGCCAGCAGGGCAGGCAATCAGCCCCAGCATTTT; CDR3aa: CASRAGNQPQHF
j_gene: TRBJ2-2; d_gene: -; v_gene: TRBV24-1; abundance: -; CDR3nt: TGTGCCACCAGTCTCCCAGGGTCGACCGGGGAGCTGTTTTTT; CDR3aa: CATSLPGSTGELFF
j_gene: TRBJ1-2; d_gene: TRBD1; v_gene: TRBV6-2/TRBV6-3; abundance: once; CDR3nt: TGTGCCAGCAGCCGGGACAGGGACTATGGCTACACCTTC; CDR3aa: CASSRDRDYGYTF
j_gene: TRBJ1-1; d_gene: TRBD1; v_gene: TRBV28; abundance: -; CDR3nt: TGTGCCAGCCGGGCAGGGGGCAGGAGCACTGAAGCTTTCTTT; CDR3aa: CASRAGGRSTEAFF
j_gene: TRBJ2-3; d_gene: -; v_gene: TRBV7-9; abundance: -; CDR3nt: TGTGCCAGCAGCTTAAGGGGCGCGGTGACAGATACGCAGTATTTT; CDR3aa: CASSLRGAVTDTQYF
j_gene: TRBJ1-2; d_gene: TRBD1; v_gene: TRBV11-2; abundance: -; CDR3nt: TGTGCCAGCAGCTTAGGGACAGGGGGTGCCCTCGACTACACCTTC; CDR3aa: CASSLGTGGALDYTF
j_gene: TRBJ1-1; d_gene: -; v_gene: TRBV2; abundance: once; CDR3nt: TGTGCCAGCGGTGGACAGACGAACACTGAAGCTTTCTTT; CDR3aa: CASGGQTNTEAFF
j_gene: TRBJ2-1; d_gene: -; v_gene: TRBV5-1; abundance: -; CDR3nt: TGCGCCAGCAGCTTGGCTGGGGGCAAACGATTCTTC; CDR3aa: CASSLAGGKRFF